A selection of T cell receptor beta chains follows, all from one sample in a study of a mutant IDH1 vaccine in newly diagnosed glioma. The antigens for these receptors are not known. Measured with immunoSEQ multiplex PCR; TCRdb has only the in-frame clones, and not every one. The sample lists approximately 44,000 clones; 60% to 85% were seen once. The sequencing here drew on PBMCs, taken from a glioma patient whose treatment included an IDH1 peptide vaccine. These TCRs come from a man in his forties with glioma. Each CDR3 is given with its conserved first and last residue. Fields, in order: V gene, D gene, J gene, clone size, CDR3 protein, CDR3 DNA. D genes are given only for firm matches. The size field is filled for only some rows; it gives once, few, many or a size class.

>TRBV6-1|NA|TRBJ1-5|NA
CASRSTYSNQPQHF
TGTGCCAGCAGGTCCACGTATAGCAATCAGCCCCAGCATTTT
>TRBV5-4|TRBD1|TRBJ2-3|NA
CASSVRQGVISTDTQYF
TGTGCCAGCAGCGTTAGACAGGGCGTTATTAGCACAGATACGCAGTATTTT
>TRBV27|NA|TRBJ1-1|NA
CASSLSWSNTEAFF
TGTGCCAGCAGTTTATCGTGGAGTAACACTGAAGCTTTCTTT
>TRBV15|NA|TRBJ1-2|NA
CATSRVVQIYGYTF
TGTGCCACCAGCAGAGTTGTTCAGATATATGGCTACACCTTC
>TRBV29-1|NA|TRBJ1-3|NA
CSVLWGWNTIYF
TGCAGCGTTCTTTGGGGTTGGAACACCATATATTTT
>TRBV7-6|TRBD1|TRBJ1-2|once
CASRSGQGFGYTF
TGTGCCAGCAGGTCGGGACAGGGATTTGGCTACACCTTC
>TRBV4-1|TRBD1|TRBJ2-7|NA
CASSQHEGQGASEQYF
TGCGCCAGCAGCCAACATGAGGGACAGGGGGCGAGTGAGCAGTACTTC
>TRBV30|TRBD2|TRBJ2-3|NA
CAYLAGADTQYF
TGTGCCTACCTAGCGGGAGCAGATACGCAGTATTTT
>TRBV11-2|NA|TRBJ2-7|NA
CASSLGQTYEQYF
TGTGCCAGCAGCCTTGGACAGACATACGAGCAGTACTTC
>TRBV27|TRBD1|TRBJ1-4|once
CASSPRGTGGSEKLFF
TGTGCCAGCAGTCCCCGGGGGACAGGGGGGAGTGAAAAACTGTTTTTT
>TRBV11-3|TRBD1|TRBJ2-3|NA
CASSSTGVGGTQYF
TGTGCCAGCAGCTCTACAGGGGTAGGTGGTACGCAGTATTTT
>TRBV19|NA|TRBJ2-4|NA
CASSISSRDTKNIQYF
TGTGCCAGTAGTATATCATCCCGGGACACTAAAAACATTCAGTACTTC
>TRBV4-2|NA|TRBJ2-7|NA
CASSQASRDRSYEQYF
TGTGCCAGCAGCCAAGCAAGCCGGGACCGCTCCTACGAGCAGTACTTC
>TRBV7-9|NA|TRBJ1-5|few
CASSLEEQPQHF
TGTGCCAGCAGCTTAGAAGAGCAGCCCCAGCATTTT
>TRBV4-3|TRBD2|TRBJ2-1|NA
CASSQESGGASGRAWEQFF
TGCGCCAGCAGCCAAGAGAGTGGAGGGGCTAGCGGGAGGGCCTGGGAGCAGTTCTTC
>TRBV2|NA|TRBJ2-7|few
CASSDTLKPYEQYF
TGTGCCAGCAGTGACACATTAAAACCCTACGAGCAGTACTTC
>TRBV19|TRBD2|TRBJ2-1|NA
CASSTVAGPYNEQFF
TGTGCCAGTAGTACCGTAGCGGGGCCATACAATGAGCAGTTCTTC
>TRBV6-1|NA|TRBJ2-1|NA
CASSEARSTSNEQFF
TGTGCCAGCAGTGAAGCGAGGAGTACTAGCAATGAGCAGTTCTTC
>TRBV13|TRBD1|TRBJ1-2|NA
CASSSGQGDGYTF
TGTGCCAGCAGCTCGGGACAGGGGGATGGCTACACCTTC
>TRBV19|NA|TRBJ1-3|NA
CASSIGGFSGNTIYF
TGTGCCAGTAGTATCGGGGGATTCTCTGGAAACACCATATATTTT
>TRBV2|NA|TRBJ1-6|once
CASRPTGKVSDSPLHF
TGTGCCAGCAGGCCAACAGGGAAGGTTTCGGATTCACCCCTCCACTTT
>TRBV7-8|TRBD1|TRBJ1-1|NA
CASTEDRGEIEAFF
TGTGCCAGCACCGAGGACAGGGGGGAAATTGAAGCTTTCTTT
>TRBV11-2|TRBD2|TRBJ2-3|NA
CASSYSGRTQYF
TGTGCCAGCAGCTATAGCGGGAGAACGCAGTATTTT
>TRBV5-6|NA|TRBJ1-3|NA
CASSLGLPGNTIYF
TGTGCCAGCAGCTTGGGACTACCGGGAAACACCATATATTTT
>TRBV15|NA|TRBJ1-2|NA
CATSRDAGDYGYTF
TGTGCCACCAGCAGAGATGCAGGAGACTATGGCTACACCTTC
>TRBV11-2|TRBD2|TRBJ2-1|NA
CATRTSGSNEQFF
TGTGCCACCCGGACTAGCGGGTCGAATGAGCAGTTCTTC
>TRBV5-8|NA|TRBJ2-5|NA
CASSPWVAETQYF
TGTGCCAGCAGCCCGTGGGTCGCTGAGACCCAGTACTTC
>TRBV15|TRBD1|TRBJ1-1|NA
CATSRDKWTGEAFF
TGTGCCACCAGCAGAGATAAGTGGACAGGGGAGGCTTTCTTT
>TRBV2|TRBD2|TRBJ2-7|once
CASGTSGSYEQYF
TGTGCCAGTGGGACTAGCGGGTCCTACGAGCAGTACTTC
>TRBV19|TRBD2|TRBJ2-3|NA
CASLPSSGRTDTQYF
TGTGCCAGTCTCCCCTCTAGCGGGAGGACAGATACGCAGTATTTT
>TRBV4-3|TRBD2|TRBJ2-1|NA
CASSQDPSGTVNEQFF
TGCGCCAGCAGCCAAGATCCTAGCGGGACTGTCAATGAGCAGTTCTTC
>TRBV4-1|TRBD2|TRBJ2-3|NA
CASSQDEAGEDTQYF
TGCGCCAGCAGCCAAGACGAAGCGGGAGAAGATACGCAGTATTTT
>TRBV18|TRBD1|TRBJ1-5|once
CASSPGTGGYSNQPQHF
TGTGCCAGCTCACCTGGGACAGGTGGATATAGCAATCAGCCCCAGCATTTT
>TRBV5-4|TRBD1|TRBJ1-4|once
CASSRDSSNEKLFF
TGTGCCAGCAGTCGGGACAGCTCTAATGAAAAACTGTTTTTT
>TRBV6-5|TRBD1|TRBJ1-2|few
CASSPQGGLDGYTF
TGTGCCAGCAGTCCCCAGGGGGGCCTCGATGGCTACACCTTC
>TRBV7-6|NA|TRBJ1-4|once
CASSLGSGWEKLFF
TGTGCCAGCAGCTTAGGATCCGGATGGGAAAAACTGTTTTTT
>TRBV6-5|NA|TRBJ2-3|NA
CASGSWGGTDTQYF
TGTGCCTCAGGCTCCTGGGGGGGCACAGATACGCAGTATTTT
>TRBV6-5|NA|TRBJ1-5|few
CASSGTDNQPQHF
TGTGCCAGCAGTGGGACGGACAATCAGCCCCAGCATTTT
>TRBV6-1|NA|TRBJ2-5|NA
CASRILGDETQYF
TGTGCCAGCAGGATATTAGGGGACGAGACCCAGTACTTC
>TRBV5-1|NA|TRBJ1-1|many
CASSLQAANTEAFF
TGCGCCAGCAGCTTGCAGGCAGCAAACACTGAAGCTTTCTTT
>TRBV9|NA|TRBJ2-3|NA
CASSRQVTDTQYF
TGTGCCAGCAGCCGGCAGGTCACAGATACGCAGTATTTT
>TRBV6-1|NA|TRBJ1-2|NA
CASSEGWALNRGYTF
TGTGCCAGCAGTGAAGGGTGGGCCCTAAACAGGGGCTACACCTTC
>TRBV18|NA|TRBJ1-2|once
CASSPPLLGGSGYTF
TGTGCCAGCTCACCTCCTCTCCTGGGGGGCTCTGGCTACACCTTC
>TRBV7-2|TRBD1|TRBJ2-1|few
CASSLDRDRVYNEQFF
TGTGCCAGCAGCTTAGACCGGGACAGAGTATACAATGAGCAGTTCTTC
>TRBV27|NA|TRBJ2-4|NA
CASSEQGANIQYF
TGTGCCAGCAGTGAACAGGGTGCAAACATTCAGTACTTC
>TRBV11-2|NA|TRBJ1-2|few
CASSLGPQTGYGYTF
TGTGCCAGCAGCTTAGGTCCACAGACCGGCTATGGCTACACCTTC